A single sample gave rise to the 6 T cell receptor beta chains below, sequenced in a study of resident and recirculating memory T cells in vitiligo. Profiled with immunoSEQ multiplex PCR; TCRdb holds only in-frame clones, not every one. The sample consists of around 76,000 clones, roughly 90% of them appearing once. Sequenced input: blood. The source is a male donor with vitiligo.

The CDR3 nucleotides are TGTGCCAGCAGCCCAGAGGGGGCTTCCTACGAGCAGTACTTC. Protein product: CASSPEGASYEQYF. This sequence joins TRBV11-1 and TRBJ2-7, with 7 bases lining up with TRBD1. The trim removed 5 bases at V and 1 base at J, leaving 5 bases unmatched. The CDR3 sequence is 14 residues long. Germline CDR1 is SGHAT and CDR2 is FQDESV (reference sequence).

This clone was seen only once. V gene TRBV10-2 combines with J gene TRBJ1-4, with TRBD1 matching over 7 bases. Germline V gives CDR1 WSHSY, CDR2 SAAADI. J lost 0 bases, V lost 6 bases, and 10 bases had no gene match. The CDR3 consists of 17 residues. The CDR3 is CASSLGQRSATNEKLFF. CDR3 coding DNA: TGCGCCAGCAGCTTGGGACAGAGAAGTGCAACTAATGAAAAACTGTTTTTT.

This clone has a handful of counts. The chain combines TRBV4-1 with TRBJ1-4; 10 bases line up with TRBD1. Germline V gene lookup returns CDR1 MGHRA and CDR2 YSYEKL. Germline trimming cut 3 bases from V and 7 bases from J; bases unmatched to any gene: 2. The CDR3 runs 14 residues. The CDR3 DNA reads TGCGCCAGCAGCCAGGGACAGGGGTCTGAAAAACTGTTTTTT. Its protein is CASSQGQGSEKLFF.

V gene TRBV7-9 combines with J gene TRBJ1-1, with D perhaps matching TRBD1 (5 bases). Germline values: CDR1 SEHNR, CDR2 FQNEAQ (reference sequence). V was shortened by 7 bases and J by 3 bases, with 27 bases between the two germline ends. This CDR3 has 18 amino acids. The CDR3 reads CASTTPSGRGVWDTEAFF. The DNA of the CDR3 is TGTGCCAGCACCACCCCTTCCGGTAGGGGCGTTTGGGACACTGAAGCTTTCTTT.

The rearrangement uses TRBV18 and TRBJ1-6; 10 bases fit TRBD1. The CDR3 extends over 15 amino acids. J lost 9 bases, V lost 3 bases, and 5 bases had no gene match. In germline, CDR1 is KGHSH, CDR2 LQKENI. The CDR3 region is CASSPPGQGTSPLHF. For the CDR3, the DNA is TGTGCCAGCTCACCTCCGGGACAGGGGACTTCACCCCTCCACTTT.

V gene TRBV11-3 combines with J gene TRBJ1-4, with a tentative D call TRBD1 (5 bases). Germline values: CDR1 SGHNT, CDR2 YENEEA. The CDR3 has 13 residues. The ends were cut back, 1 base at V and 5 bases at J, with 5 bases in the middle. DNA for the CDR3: TGTGCCAGCAGCTTAGGACAGAATGAAAAACTGTTTTTT. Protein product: CASSLGQNEKLFF.